This paragraph reports one TCR beta chain. The antigen remains undetermined. Combining a sample-barcoded 5' primer with a J-beta primer mix, a second PCR ran for roughly 7 to 12 cycles. TCRdb reanalysed the 5' RACE reads using MiXCR and keeps one entry per CDR3 protein. The sample gives around 1,800,000 distinct CDR3 sequences, about two fifths of which show up once; under 25% is in the top ten. PBMCs numbering at least 6 million were isolated per sample. Samples each yielded at least 6 micrograms of total RNA. Trimming cost V 2 bases and J 7 bases, with 16 bases left between them. Germline V gives CDR1 SEHNR, CDR2 FQNEAQ (reference sequence). This CDR3 comprises 15 residues. This specimen belongs to a study of blood T cells in healthy people across ages. Notes on the study in general: Versus aged donors, long-lived donors had higher diversity and more naive CD4+ cells. Strong correlation linked observed beta diversity and percent naive T cells.

The source of this sequence is a human donor in good health. Source material: blood. V and J are TRBV7-9 and TRBJ2-3; D is perhaps TRBD1 or TRBD2 (6 bases each). The DNA for the CDR3 is TGTGCCAGCAGCTTACTAGGGGGGCTCGGGAATACGCAGTATTTT. This gives the protein CASSLLGGLGNTQYF.